Following are 3 T cell receptor beta chains from one sample sequenced in a study of CD8 T cells in Susac syndrome. RNA was extracted with the RNeasy kit, and a quantity of roughly 0.45 to 1 ug was reverse transcribed using random hexamers. One entry per CDR3 protein, called by TCRdb with MiXCR from the immunoSEQ multiplex PCR reads. Among roughly 190,000 distinct CDR3 sequences listed, approximately 93% were seen once. Sequencing was done on a sample of CD4+ T cells from PBMCs. The receptor source for this set is a human donor in good health.

The gene calls are TRBV29-1 and TRBJ1-2; possibly TRBD1 for D (6 bases). Trimming removed 4 bases from V and 4 bases from J, with 19 bases in between. Germline V CDR1 and CDR2: SQVTM, ANQGSEA. The CDR3 has 15 residues. This CDR3 is CSVGTSGGRAYGYTF. CDR3 bases: TGCAGCGTTGGCACGTCTGGGGGCAGGGCCTATGGCTACACCTTC.

This clonotype was seen only a few times. The chain is built from TRBV4-2 and TRBJ2-3; D is possibly TRBD2 (6 bases). Trimming took 0 bases from V and 2 from J, leaving 9 bases between them. This CDR3 spans 15 amino acids. Germline V gives CDR1 LGHNA, CDR2 YNFKEQ. The CDR3 sequence is CASSQEQRATDTQYF. The CDR3 nucleotides are TGTGCCAGCAGCCAAGAACAGCGGGCCACAGATACGCAGTATTTT.

V is TRBV2 and J is TRBJ1-1, with D uncertain. The CDR3 spans 12 residues. V lost 2 bases to trimming and J lost 5 bases, with 6 bases between them. Germline V gene lookup returns CDR1 SNHLY and CDR2 FYNNEI. The CDR3 here is CASSERETEAFF. Written as DNA, the CDR3 is TGTGCCAGCAGTGAAAGGGAAACTGAAGCTTTCTTT.